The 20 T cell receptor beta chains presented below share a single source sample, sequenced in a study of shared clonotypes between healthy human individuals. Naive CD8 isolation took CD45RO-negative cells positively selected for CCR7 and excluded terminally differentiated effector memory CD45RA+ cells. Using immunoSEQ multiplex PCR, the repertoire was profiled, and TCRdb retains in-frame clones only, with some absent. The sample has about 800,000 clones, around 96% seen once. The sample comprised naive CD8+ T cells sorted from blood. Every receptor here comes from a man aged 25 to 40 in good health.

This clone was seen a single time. CDR3 residues: CASSQDRLAGPTGELFF. CDR3 nucleotide sequence: TGCGCCAGCAGCCAAGATCGACTAGCGGGACCCACCGGGGAGCTGTTTTTT. V is TRBV4-3 and J is TRBJ2-2, with 11 bases identical to TRBD2. With 0 bases clipped from V and 4 bases from J, the junction kept 4 bases outside the gene matches. This CDR3 is 17 amino acids long. Germline CDR1 and CDR2: LGHNA and YSLEER.

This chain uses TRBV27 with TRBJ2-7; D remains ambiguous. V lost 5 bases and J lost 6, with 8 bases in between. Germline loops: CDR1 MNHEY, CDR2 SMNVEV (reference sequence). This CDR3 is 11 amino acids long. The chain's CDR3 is CASSKSREQYF. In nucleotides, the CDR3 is TGTGCCAGCAGTAAGTCTCGCGAGCAGTACTTC.

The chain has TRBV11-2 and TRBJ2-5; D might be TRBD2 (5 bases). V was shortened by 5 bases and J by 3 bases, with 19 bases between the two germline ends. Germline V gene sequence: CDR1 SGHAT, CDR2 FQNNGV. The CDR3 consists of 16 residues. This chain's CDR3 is CASSIRDRTVKETQYF. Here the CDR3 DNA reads TGTGCCAGCAGCATCCGGGATCGGACCGTCAAAGAGACCCAGTACTTC.

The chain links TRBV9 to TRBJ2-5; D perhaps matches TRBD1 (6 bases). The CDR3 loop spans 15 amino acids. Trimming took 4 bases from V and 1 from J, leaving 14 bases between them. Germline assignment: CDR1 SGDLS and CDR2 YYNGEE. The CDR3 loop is CASSPQGSVQETQYF. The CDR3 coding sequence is TGTGCCAGCAGCCCCCAGGGGTCAGTCCAAGAGACCCAGTACTTC.

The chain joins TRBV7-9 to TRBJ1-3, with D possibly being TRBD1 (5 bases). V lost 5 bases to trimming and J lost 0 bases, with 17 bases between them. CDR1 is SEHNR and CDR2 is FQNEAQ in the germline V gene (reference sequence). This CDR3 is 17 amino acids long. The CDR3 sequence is CASSPPGTGYSGNTIYF. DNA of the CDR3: TGTGCCAGCAGCCCCCCCGGGACGGGCTACTCTGGAAACACCATATATTTT. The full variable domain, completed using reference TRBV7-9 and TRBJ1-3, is DTGVSQNPRHKITKRGQNVTFRCDPISEHNRLYWYRQTLGQGPEFLTYFQNEAQLEKSRLLSDRFSAERPKGSFSTLEIQRTEQGDSAMYLCASSPPGTGYSGNTIYFGEGSWLTVV.

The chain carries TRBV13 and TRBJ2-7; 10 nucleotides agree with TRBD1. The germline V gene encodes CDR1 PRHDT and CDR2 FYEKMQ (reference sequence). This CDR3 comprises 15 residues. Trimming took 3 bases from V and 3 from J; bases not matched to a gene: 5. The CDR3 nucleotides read TGTGCCAGCAGCTTTGGGGACAGGGGTAGCTACGAGCAGTACTTC. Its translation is CASSFGDRGSYEQYF.

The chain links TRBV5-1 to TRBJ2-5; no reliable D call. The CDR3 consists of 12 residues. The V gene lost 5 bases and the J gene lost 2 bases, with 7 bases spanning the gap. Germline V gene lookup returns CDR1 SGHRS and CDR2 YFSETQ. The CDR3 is CASSHGQETQYF. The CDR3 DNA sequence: TGCGCCAGCAGTCATGGGCAAGAGACCCAGTACTTC.

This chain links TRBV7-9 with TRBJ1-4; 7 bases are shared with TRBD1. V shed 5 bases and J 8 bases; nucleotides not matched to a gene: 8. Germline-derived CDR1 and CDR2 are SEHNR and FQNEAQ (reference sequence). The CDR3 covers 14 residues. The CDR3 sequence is CASSPTGRNEKLFF. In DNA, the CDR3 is TGTGCCAGCAGCCCGACAGGGAGGAACGAAAAACTGTTTTTT. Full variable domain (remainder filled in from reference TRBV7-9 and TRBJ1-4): DTGVSQNPRHKITKRGQNVTFRCDPISEHNRLYWYRQTLGQGPEFLTYFQNEAQLEKSRLLSDRFSAERPKGSFSTLEIQRTEQGDSAMYLCASSPTGRNEKLFFGSGTQLSVL.

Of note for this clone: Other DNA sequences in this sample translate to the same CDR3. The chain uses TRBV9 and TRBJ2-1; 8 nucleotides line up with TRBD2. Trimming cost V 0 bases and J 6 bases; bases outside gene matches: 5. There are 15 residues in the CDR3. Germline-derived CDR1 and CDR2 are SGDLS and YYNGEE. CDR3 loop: CASSVAGGPGNEQFF. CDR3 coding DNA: TGTGCCAGCAGCGTAGCGGGAGGGCCTGGCAATGAGCAGTTCTTC.

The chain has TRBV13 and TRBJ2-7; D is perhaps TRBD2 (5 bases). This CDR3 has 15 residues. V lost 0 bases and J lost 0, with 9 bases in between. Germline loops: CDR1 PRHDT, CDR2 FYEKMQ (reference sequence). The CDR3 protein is CASSLGRVSSYEQYF. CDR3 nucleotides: TGTGCCAGCAGCTTAGGGCGGGTTAGCTCCTACGAGCAGTACTTC.

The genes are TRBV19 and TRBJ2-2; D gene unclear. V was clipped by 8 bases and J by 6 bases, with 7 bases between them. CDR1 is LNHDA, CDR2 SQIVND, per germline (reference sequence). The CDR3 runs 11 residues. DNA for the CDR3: TGTGCCAGTCAATTTCCCGGGGAGCTGTTTTTT. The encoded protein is CASQFPGELFF.

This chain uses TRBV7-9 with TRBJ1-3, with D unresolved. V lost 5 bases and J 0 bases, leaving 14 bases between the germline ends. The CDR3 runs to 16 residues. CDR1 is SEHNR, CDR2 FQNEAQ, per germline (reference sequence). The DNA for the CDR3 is TGTGCCAGCAGCCCCTTTGACCCTCGCTCTGGAAACACCATATATTTT. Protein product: CASSPFDPRSGNTIYF. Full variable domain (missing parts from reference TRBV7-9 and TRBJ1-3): DTGVSQNPRHKITKRGQNVTFRCDPISEHNRLYWYRQTLGQGPEFLTYFQNEAQLEKSRLLSDRFSAERPKGSFSTLEIQRTEQGDSAMYLCASSPFDPRSGNTIYFGEGSWLTVV.

This CDR3 reads CASGFGERGRVTDTQYF. CDR3 DNA sequence: TGTGCTAGTGGTTTTGGAGAGCGCGGGAGGGTCACAGATACGCAGTATTTT. The chain joins TRBV12-5 to TRBJ2-3; 9 bases are shared with TRBD2. The CDR3 is 17 amino acids. With V trimmed by 3 bases and J by 2 bases, 9 bases remained unmatched. The germline gives CDR1 LGHNT, CDR2 FRNRAP.

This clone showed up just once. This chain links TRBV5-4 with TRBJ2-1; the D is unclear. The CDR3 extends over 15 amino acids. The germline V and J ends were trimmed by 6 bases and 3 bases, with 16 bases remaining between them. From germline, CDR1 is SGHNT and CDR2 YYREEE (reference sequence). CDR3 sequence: CASTKQESNYNEQFF. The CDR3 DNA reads TGTGCCAGCACGAAACAAGAATCGAACTACAATGAGCAGTTCTTC.

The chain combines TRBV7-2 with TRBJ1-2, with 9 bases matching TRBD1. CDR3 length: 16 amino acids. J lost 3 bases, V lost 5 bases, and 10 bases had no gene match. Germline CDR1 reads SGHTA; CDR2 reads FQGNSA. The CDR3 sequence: CASSTNRGRGDYGYTF. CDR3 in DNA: TGTGCCAGCAGCACTAACAGGGGGCGCGGTGACTATGGCTACACCTTC.

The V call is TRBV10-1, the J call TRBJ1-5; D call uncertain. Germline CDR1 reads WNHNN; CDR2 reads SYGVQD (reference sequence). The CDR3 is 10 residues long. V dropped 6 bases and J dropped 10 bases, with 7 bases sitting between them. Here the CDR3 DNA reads TGCGCCAGCAGCCCCTTACCCCAGCATTTT. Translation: CASSPLPQHF.

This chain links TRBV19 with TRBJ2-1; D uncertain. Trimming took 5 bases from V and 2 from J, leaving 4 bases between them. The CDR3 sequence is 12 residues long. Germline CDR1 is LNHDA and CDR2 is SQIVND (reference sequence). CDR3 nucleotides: TGTGCCAGTAGTTCCGCCTACAATGAGCAGTTCTTC. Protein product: CASSSAYNEQFF.

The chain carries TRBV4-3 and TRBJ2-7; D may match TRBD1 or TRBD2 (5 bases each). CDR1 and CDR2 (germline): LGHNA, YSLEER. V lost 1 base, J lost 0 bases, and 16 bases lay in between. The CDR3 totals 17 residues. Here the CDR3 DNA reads TGCGCCAGCAGCCAAGTTCGTCAGGGACCCTACTCCTACGAGCAGTACTTC. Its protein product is CASSQVRQGPYSYEQYF.

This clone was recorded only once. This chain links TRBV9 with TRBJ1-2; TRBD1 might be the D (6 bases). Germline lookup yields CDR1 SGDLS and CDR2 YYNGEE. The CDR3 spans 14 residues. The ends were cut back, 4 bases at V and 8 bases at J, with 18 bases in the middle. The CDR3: CASSTDTGLGGYTF. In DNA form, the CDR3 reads TGTGCCAGCAGCACAGACACAGGGCTCGGGGGCTACACCTTC.

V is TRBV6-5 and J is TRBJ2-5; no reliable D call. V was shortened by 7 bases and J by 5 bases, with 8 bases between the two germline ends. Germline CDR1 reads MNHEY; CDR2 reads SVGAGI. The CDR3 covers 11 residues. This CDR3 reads CASMVDETQYF. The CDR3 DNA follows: TGTGCCAGCATGGTGGACGAGACCCAGTACTTC.